This T cell receptor (beta chain) was captured by sequencing in a study of blood T cell repertoires in COVID-19. In the study overall: T cells, B-cell-depleted T cells, or PBMCs provided the cDNA or gDNA that served as material.

The CDR3 loop spans 12 amino acids. J lost 5 bases, V lost 4 bases, and 1 base had no gene match. Germline CDR1 MDHEN, CDR2 SYDVKM. This clone was observed a single time. Profiled with immunoSEQ multiplex PCR; TCRdb holds only in-frame clones, not every one. Counted here are around 250,000 clones, approximately 84% occurring once; the ten biggest clones make up approximately 1.9%. The TCR sequence derives from a woman over 75 with acute or convalescent COVID-19. The chain carries TRBV28 and TRBJ1-1; the match to TRBD1 covers 7 bases. The sample taken for sequencing was peripheral blood. In nucleotides, the CDR3 is TGTGCCAGCAGTTACAGGGGTACTGAAGCTTTCTTT. The encoded protein is CASSYRGTEAFF. The full variable domain, its missing parts supplied by reference TRBV28 and TRBJ1-1, is DVKVTQSSRYLVKRTGEKVFLECVQDMDHENMFWYRQDPGLGLRLIYFSYDVKMKEKGDIPEGYSVSREKKERFSLILESASTNQTSMYLCASSYRGTEAFFGQGTRLTVV.